The 15 T cell receptor beta chains below all came from one sample that was sequenced in a study of cytomegalovirus exposure and HLA in healthy donors. This PCR relied on a set of 60 Vbeta primers and 13 Jbeta primers. Some clones are missing from TCRdb's copy, which holds only in-frame ones; the method was immunoSEQ multiplex PCR. The sample contains about 180,000 clones, about four fifths of which appear only once. Sample: PBMCs. The receptors were gathered from a woman aged 25-40 years in good health and CMV-seronegative.

The CDR3 sequence is CASSLQRGGLNTQYF. The CDR3 bases are TGCGCCAGCAGCCTGCAGCGGGGGGGCCTAAATACGCAGTATTTT. The J gene is TRBJ2-3, the V gene TRBV5-1; 10 nucleotides agree with TRBD2. V dropped 4 bases and J dropped 7; count of bases not matched to a gene: 9. The CDR3 totals 15 residues. Germline assignment: CDR1 SGHRS and CDR2 YFSETQ. Full variable domain (rest looked up from reference TRBV5-1 and TRBJ2-3): KAGVTQTPRYLIKTRGQQVTLSCSPISGHRSVSWYQQTPGQGLQFLFEYFSETQRNKGNFPGRFSGRQFSNSRSEMNVSTLELGDSALYLCASSLQRGGLNTQYFGPGTRLTVL.

The genes are TRBV30 and TRBJ2-7; D is perhaps TRBD1 (5 bases). The CDR3 extends over 11 amino acids. The germline V gene has CDR1 GTSNPN and CDR2 SVGIG (reference sequence). V lost 8 bases and J lost 4, with 12 bases in between. The CDR3 loop reads CAVGHLYEQYF. CDR3 DNA: TGTGCCGTCGGACACCTTTACGAGCAGTACTTC.

This clone appeared a single time. The chain combines TRBV7-9 with TRBJ1-3; TRBD1 matches at 9 bases. CDR1 and CDR2 from the germline V gene are SEHNR and FQNEAQ (reference sequence). CDR3 length equals 15 residues. The V and J ends lost 4 bases and 2 bases, in that order; junction bases with no gene match: 3. In nucleotides, the CDR3 is TGTGCCAGCAGCTCGACAGGGGGAGCTGGAAACACCATATATTTT. Translated: CASSSTGGAGNTIYF.

The chain carries TRBV7-2 and TRBJ2-7, with D uncertain. CDR3 length: 15 amino acids. Trimming took off 1 base at V and 2 bases at J, with 12 bases between the two ends. Per the germline V gene, CDR1 is SGHTA and CDR2 is FQGNSA. This CDR3 reads CASSLVGRIAYEQYF. The CDR3 bases are TGTGCCAGCAGCTTAGTAGGCAGGATTGCCTACGAGCAGTACTTC.

V usage is TRBV5-1 and J usage is TRBJ1-1; D gene unclear. CDR1 and CDR2 (germline): SGHRS, YFSETQ. This CDR3 region has 12 residues. Between the trimmed V and J ends, which lost 4 bases and 7 bases, there was a span of 11 bases. This chain's CDR3 is CASSPEGREAFF. CDR3 bases: TGCGCCAGCAGCCCGGAGGGCCGTGAAGCTTTCTTT.

CDR3 loop: CASSLGQGASYNSPLHF. The CDR3 region has the DNA TGTGCCAGCAGCTTGGGACAGGGGGCATCCTATAATTCACCCCTCCACTTT. The chain recombines TRBV5-6 with TRBJ1-6; 10 bases fit TRBD1. With 0 bases clipped from V and 1 base from J, the junction kept 1 base outside the gene matches. CDR3 length: 17 residues. The germline V gene has CDR1 SGHDT and CDR2 YYEEEE.

V and J are TRBV19 and TRBJ2-7; TRBD1 aligns across 8 bases. The V gene end was trimmed by 3 bases and the J gene end by 0 bases; junction bases not matched to a gene: 4. The CDR3 is 15 amino acids. Per germline, CDR1 LNHDA and CDR2 SQIVND (reference sequence). The CDR3 coding sequence is TGTGCCAGTAGTATTCGACAGGGGAACTCCTACGAGCAGTACTTC. The encoded protein is CASSIRQGNSYEQYF.

The J gene is TRBJ1-5, the V gene TRBV27; 8 nucleotides align to TRBD1. The CDR3 runs 15 residues. With V trimmed by 6 bases and J by 3 bases, 7 bases remained unmatched. The V gene's germline CDR1 is MNHEY and CDR2 SMNVEV (reference sequence). CDR3 coding DNA: TGTGCCAGCAGACCCTGGGGACAGGACAATCAGCCCCAGCATTTT. Translating it yields CASRPWGQDNQPQHF.

The chain is built from TRBV10-1 and TRBJ1-3, with TRBD1 as a possible D gene (5 bases). V lost 2 bases and J lost 4, with 12 bases in between. Germline V gene data show CDR1 as WNHNN and CDR2 as SYGVQD (reference sequence). This CDR3 spans 15 amino acids. As DNA, the CDR3 is TGCGCCAGCAGTGAGCATGGAGGGGCCGGAAACACCATATATTTT. It is translated as CASSEHGGAGNTIYF.

The chain uses TRBV30 and TRBJ1-5; 10 nucleotides match TRBD1. The germline V gene has CDR1 GTSNPN and CDR2 SVGIG (reference sequence). V lost 3 bases and J lost 5; bases outside the gene matches: 7. The CDR3 covers 15 residues. CDR3 nucleotides: TGTGCCTGGAGCATCGGGGGGACAGGGGATCAGCCCCAGCATTTT. This gives the protein CAWSIGGTGDQPQHF.

The chain joins TRBV5-1 to TRBJ2-3; D gene uncertain. Trimming removed 4 bases at V and 0 bases at J, with 15 bases between. The CDR3 contains 16 residues. The V gene's germline CDR1 is SGHRS and CDR2 YFSETQ. The CDR3: CASSKTTTTSTDTQYF. The DNA of the CDR3 is TGCGCCAGCAGCAAGACAACGACAACTAGCACAGATACGCAGTATTTT.

The chain links TRBV10-3 to TRBJ1-3; 8 positions match TRBD1. The CDR3 loop spans 13 amino acids. Unmatched junction bases numbered 6, after V lost 6 bases and J lost 8 bases. Germline loops: CDR1 ENHRY, CDR2 SYGVKD. The CDR3 spells CAIRSTGVDTIYF. The CDR3 coding sequence is TGTGCCATCAGGTCGACAGGGGTTGACACCATATATTTT.

Concerning this clone: The sample holds other DNA sequences that translate to the same CDR3. The rearrangement uses TRBV5-1 and TRBJ2-7, with 9 bases matching TRBD1. The J segment lost 2 bases and the V segment lost 0 bases, leaving 0 bases of the junction unmatched. The CDR3 has 14 amino acids. From germline, CDR1 is SGHRS and CDR2 YFSETQ. The CDR3 DNA follows: TGCGCCAGCAGCTTGGACAGGGGGCCCTACGAGCAGTACTTC. It is translated as CASSLDRGPYEQYF.

This sequence joins TRBV6-4 and TRBJ1-2; tentative D call: TRBD1 (6 bases). Trimming shortened V by 8 bases and J by 7 bases, and 17 bases separated the two germline ends. The CDR3 spans 13 residues. Germline V gene data show CDR1 as MRHNA and CDR2 as SNTAGT. The CDR3 sequence is CASYFGTTLGYTF. The CDR3 DNA sequence: TGTGCCAGCTATTTCGGGACAACCCTTGGCTACACCTTC.

CDR3 nucleotides: TGTGCCAGCAGCTTAGGGACCCGACAGACTAACTATGGCTACACCTTC. As protein: CASSLGTRQTNYGYTF. V and J are TRBV7-2 and TRBJ1-2; possible D gene TRBD1, 5 bases. CDR1 SGHTA and CDR2 FQGNSA come from the germline V gene. The V gene lost 1 base and the J gene lost 0 bases, with 12 bases spanning the gap. The CDR3 has 16 amino acids.